The rows below give T cell receptor beta chains drawn from one sample of a study of blood T cell repertoires in COVID-19. Some clones are missing from TCRdb's copy, which holds only in-frame ones; the method was immunoSEQ multiplex PCR. Found here are about 55,000 clones, about 90% of them singletons; the top ten hold about 8.5%. Sequencing was done on a sample of peripheral blood. Every receptor here comes from a man aged 55 to 69 with active COVID-19. Each CDR3 is given with its conserved first and last residue. D genes are given only for firm matches. Rows give clone size only sometimes, using once, few, many, or a class for an expanded clone.

j_call v_call d_call clone_size cdr3_aa cdr3_nt
TRBJ1-2 TRBV21-1 . . CASSKGAYFPTNYGYTF TGTGCCAGCAGCAAAGGAGCATATTTTCCGACTAACTATGGCTACACCTTC
TRBJ2-4 TRBV19 . . CASSTGDRRKYF TGTGCCAGTAGTACCGGCGACAGGAGAAAGTACTTC
TRBJ2-7 TRBV3-1/TRBV3-2 TRBD1 . CASSPGTATYEQYF TGTGCCAGCAGCCCCGGGACAGCCACCTACGAGCAGTACTTC
TRBJ1-1 TRBV12-3/TRBV12-4 TRBD1 . CASKDRGRTEAFF TGTGCCAGTAAAGACAGGGGTCGTACTGAAGCTTTCTTT
TRBJ2-3 TRBV2 TRBD2 . CASSNGLAGGGDTQYF TGTGCCAGCAGTAACGGACTAGCGGGAGGGGGAGATACGCAGTATTTT
TRBJ2-7 TRBV5-1 TRBD2 . CASSLGGEGAYEQYF TGCGCCAGCAGCTTGGGAGGGGAGGGCGCCTACGAGCAGTACTTC
TRBJ2-7 TRBV2 TRBD1 . CAEGAGGSYEQYF TGTGCCGAAGGGGCAGGGGGCTCCTACGAGCAGTACTTC
TRBJ2-1 TRBV12-5 . . CASVWREVRGEQFF TGTGCTAGTGTGTGGCGAGAAGTACGCGGTGAGCAGTTCTTC
TRBJ2-5 TRBV14 . . CASSQDSPLRLGETQYF TGTGCCAGCAGCCAAGATTCCCCCCTCAGGCTGGGAGAGACCCAGTACTTC
TRBJ2-1 TRBV7-9 TRBD2 . CASGESGMNNEQFF TGTGCCAGCGGCGAAAGCGGGATGAACAATGAGCAGTTCTTC
TRBJ2-7 TRBV5-1 . few CASSLAGTYEQYF TGCGCCAGCAGCTTGGCAGGGACCTACGAGCAGTACTTC